A selection of T cell receptor beta chains follows, all from one sample in a study of blood T cell repertoires in COVID-19. Using immunoSEQ multiplex PCR, the repertoire was profiled, and TCRdb retains in-frame clones only, with some absent. The sample includes more than 150,000 clones, around 87% of them seen just once. The source material was peripheral blood. These receptors came from a middle-aged man with active or convalescent COVID-19. CDR3s include the opening cysteine and the closing phenylalanine or tryptophan. Fields, in order: clone size, V gene, D gene, J gene, CDR3 DNA, CDR3 protein. A D gene is named only where the DNA matches it firmly. Expanded clones get a size class; other rows say once, few or many, or leave the size out.

-	TRBV15	TRBD1	TRBJ2-7	TGTGCCACCAGCAGCACCGGGACAGGGTCTAGCGAGCAGTACTTC	CATSSTGTGSSEQYF
-	TRBV25-1	-	TRBJ1-2	TGTGCCAGCAGTGAATCAGGGAAACCAAACTATGGCTACACCTTC	CASSESGKPNYGYTF
-	TRBV27	-	TRBJ1-2	TGTGCCAGCAGCCCCCGCTGGGGAGGTGGCTACACCTTC	CASSPRWGGGYTF
-	TRBV5-1	TRBD1	TRBJ1-2	TGCGCCAGCAGCTTGGATACAGGGGCCTATGGCTACACCTTC	CASSLDTGAYGYTF
-	TRBV3-1/TRBV3-2	-	TRBJ1-6	TGTGCCAGCAGCCGACTACGCCGGGGGGTAGATAATTCACCCCTCCACTTT	CASSRLRRGVDNSPLHF
-	TRBV5-1	-	TRBJ1-1	TGCGCCAGCAGCTTGACGGAGGGTGCGGCTGAAGCTTTCTTT	CASSLTEGAAEAFF
-	TRBV18	-	TRBJ2-6	TGTGCCAGCTCACCAACAGTACGGGGTTCCCTCTCTGGGGCCAACGTCCTGACTTTC	CASSPTVRGSLSGANVLTF
-	TRBV25-1	TRBD1	TRBJ1-4	TGTGCCAGCAGGACGGACGGGACAGCTAATGAAAAACTGTTTTTT	CASRTDGTANEKLFF
-	TRBV19	TRBD2	TRBJ2-1	TGTGCCAGTAGTACGCCGCGGGGGAGCTCCTACAATGAGCAGTTCTTC	CASSTPRGSSYNEQFF
-	TRBV6-5	TRBD1	TRBJ2-7	TGTGCCAGCAGAGCTACAGGGGACTACGAGCAGTACTTC	CASRATGDYEQYF
-	TRBV7-9	TRBD1	TRBJ1-4	TGTGCCAGCAGCCCGAAGACAGGGCGCGGCGAAAAACTGTTTTTT	CASSPKTGRGEKLFF
-	TRBV5-8	-	TRBJ1-5	TGTGCCAGCAGCTCGGAGCGGGGAGGGCTAGGGCCCCAGCATTTT	CASSSERGGLGPQHF
once	TRBV6-6	-	TRBJ2-3	TGTGCCAGCAGGGACGGGGGCACAGATACGCAGTATTTT	CASRDGGTDTQYF
-	TRBV28	-	TRBJ1-2	TGTGCCAGCAGTTTCAGGGTTAGCGGCTACACCTTC	CASSFRVSGYTF
-	TRBV3-1/TRBV3-2	TRBD2	TRBJ2-7	TGTGCCAGCAGCCAATTGGGGCGGGGGATTTACGAGCAGTACTTC	CASSQLGRGIYEQYF
-	TRBV9	-	TRBJ1-3	TGTGCCAGCAGCGCCGAACAGGGTTTATTCGCTGGAAACACCATATATTTT	CASSAEQGLFAGNTIYF
few	TRBV29-1	TRBD1	TRBJ1-5	TGCAGCGTTATTCTGACAGGGGGCCCCCCGACCCAGCATTTT	CSVILTGGPPTQHF
-	TRBV7-9	TRBD1	TRBJ2-5	TGTGCCAGCAGCCTCCGCCCGACAGGGTTGGAGACCCAGTACTTC	CASSLRPTGLETQYF
-	TRBV6-4	TRBD1	TRBJ1-2	TGTGCCAGCAGGCGGGACAGCGGTCCCTATGGCTACACCTTC	CASRRDSGPYGYTF
-	TRBV11-2	-	TRBJ1-1	TGTGCCAGCAGCACCACGCCGGGGCGGGGCTTAGGAGTTTTCTTT	CASSTTPGRGLGVFF
-	TRBV19	-	TRBJ1-5	TGTGCCAGTAGTATCGGGACTTATAATCAGCCCCAGCATTTT	CASSIGTYNQPQHF
-	TRBV4-3	TRBD2	TRBJ2-1	TGCGCCAGCAGCCCCCGGACTAGCGGGGGGGGTTCCTACAATGAGCAGTTCTTC	CASSPRTSGGGSYNEQFF
-	TRBV7-2	-	TRBJ1-5	TGTGCCAGCAGCCCTTACAGGGATTATCAGCCCCAGCATTTT	CASSPYRDYQPQHF
-	TRBV2	-	TRBJ1-5	TGTGCCAGCAGTGATGTTGTGAGACACGGAATATGGCCCCAGCATTTT	CASSDVVRHGIWPQHF
-	TRBV7-9	-	TRBJ1-2	TGTGCCAGCAGCTCGCCCATTCTATTCAACTATGGCTACACCTTC	CASSSPILFNYGYTF
once	TRBV5-1	-	TRBJ1-6	TGCGCCAGCAGCTTGGAGCAGGGGTTGGGTAATTCACCCCTCCACTTT	CASSLEQGLGNSPLHF